Only a few counts were recorded for the clone carrying this T cell receptor beta chain. J gave up 1 base and V 0 bases, and 6 bases lay outside the gene matches. Germline V gene data show CDR1 as SEHNR and CDR2 as FQNEAQ (reference sequence). CDR3 length: 17 residues. Alongside a J-beta primer mix, a sample-barcoded 5' primer served in a second PCR lasting roughly 7 to 12 cycles. TCRdb re-analysed the 5' RACE reads in MiXCR, keeping a single row per CDR3 protein. The sample contains more than 1.4 million distinct CDR3 sequences, 42% of which appear only once. This entry belongs to a study of blood T cells in healthy people across ages.

This rearrangement joins TRBV7-9 to TRBJ2-7; TRBD1 matches at 10 bases. The TCR comes from a young woman in good health. Sequenced: blood. CDR3 protein: CASSLAGQGFGSYEQYF. CDR3 nucleotides: TGTGCCAGCAGCTTAGCGGGACAGGGGTTCGGATCCTACGAGCAGTACTTC.